This T cell receptor beta chain was captured by sequencing in a study of shared clonotypes between healthy human individuals. Regarding the study as a whole: Naive CD4 clonotype sharing across several donors was about 5%. Non-shared clonotypes were found to have lower generation probabilities than the clonotypes that were shared by all four of the sorted-subset donors.

Per the study methods: ImmunoSEQ gave junction-only sequences without quality scores, so filtering differed. Profiling relied on immunoSEQ multiplex PCR, and the TCRdb table lists in-frame clones only, not all of them. V, J and clone size reflect that table, while D and trimming were determined from the DNA. The repertoire consists of about 2.4 million clones, with over 85% occurring once and the leading ten covering 0.35% to 0.45%. A note on this clone: What it binds is not known.

The CDR3 extends over 13 amino acids. V was pared by 0 bases and J by 5 bases, with 7 bases between. Germline CDR1 reads LGHNA; CDR2 reads YSLEER. This TCR was sampled from a man between 18 and 35 years old in good health. Some clones in this sample may be carry-over from other donors' samples. This chain links TRBV4-3 with TRBJ1-1; a weak D match, TRBD1 (5 bases). Sample: naive CD4+ T cells from PBMCs. Subset indicated: CD45RA+ positively selected. CDR3 DNA: TGCGCCAGCAGCCAAGACGAGGGGACTGAAGCTTTCTTT. The encoded protein is CASSQDEGTEAFF.